This T cell receptor (beta chain) was identified during a study of T cell changes during pregnancy in multiple sclerosis. Profiled with immunoSEQ multiplex PCR; TCRdb holds only in-frame clones, not every one. This table holds about 110,000 clones, approximately 90% found once. The germline gives CDR1 GTSNPN, CDR2 SVGIG (reference sequence). This CDR3 region has 13 residues. This clone was seen more than once but under ten times. The sample in question was peripheral blood, obtained after pregnancy. The clonotype comes from a female donor with multiple sclerosis, enrolled in a pregnancy study. The chain is built from TRBV30 and TRBJ1-1; 9 bases match TRBD1. The CDR3 region is CANGQGREAEAFF. The CDR3 nucleotides are TGTGCGAACGGACAGGGGAGAGAGGCTGAAGCTTTCTTT.